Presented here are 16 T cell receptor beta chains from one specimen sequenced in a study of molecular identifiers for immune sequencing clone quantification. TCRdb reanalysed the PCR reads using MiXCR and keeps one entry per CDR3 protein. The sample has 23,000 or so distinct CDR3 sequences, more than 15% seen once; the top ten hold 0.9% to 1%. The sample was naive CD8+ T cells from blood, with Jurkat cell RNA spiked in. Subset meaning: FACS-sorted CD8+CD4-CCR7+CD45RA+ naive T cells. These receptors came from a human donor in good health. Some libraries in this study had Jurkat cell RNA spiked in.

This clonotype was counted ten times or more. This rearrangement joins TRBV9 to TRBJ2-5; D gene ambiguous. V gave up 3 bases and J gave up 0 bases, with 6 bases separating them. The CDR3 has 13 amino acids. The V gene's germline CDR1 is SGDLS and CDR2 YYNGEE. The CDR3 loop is CASSAPYQETQYF. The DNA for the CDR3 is TGTGCCAGCAGCGCCCCGTACCAAGAGACCCAGTACTTC.

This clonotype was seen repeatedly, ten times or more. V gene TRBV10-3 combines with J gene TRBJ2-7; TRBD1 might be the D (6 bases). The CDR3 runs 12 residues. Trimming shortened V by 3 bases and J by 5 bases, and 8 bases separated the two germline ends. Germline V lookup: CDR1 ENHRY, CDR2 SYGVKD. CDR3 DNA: TGTGCCATCAGTGATCCAGGGGACGAGCAGTACTTC. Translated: CAISDPGDEQYF.

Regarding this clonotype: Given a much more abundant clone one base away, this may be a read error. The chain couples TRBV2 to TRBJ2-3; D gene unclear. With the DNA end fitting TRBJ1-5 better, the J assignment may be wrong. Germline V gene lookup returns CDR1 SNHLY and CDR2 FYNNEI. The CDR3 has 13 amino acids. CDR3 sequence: CASDPLSSDTQHF. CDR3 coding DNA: TGTGCCAGCGATCCACTTTCGTCGGATACGCAGCATTTT.

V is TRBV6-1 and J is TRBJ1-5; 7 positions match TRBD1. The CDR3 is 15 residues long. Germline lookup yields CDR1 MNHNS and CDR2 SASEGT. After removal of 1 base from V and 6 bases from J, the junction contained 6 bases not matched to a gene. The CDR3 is CASSEDRGATQPQHF. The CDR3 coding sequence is TGTGCCAGCAGTGAAGACAGGGGAGCAACTCAGCCCCAGCATTTT.

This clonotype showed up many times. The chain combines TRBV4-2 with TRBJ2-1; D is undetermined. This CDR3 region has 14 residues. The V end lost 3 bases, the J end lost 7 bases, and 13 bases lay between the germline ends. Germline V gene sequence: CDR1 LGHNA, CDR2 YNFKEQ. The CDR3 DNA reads TGTGCCAGCAGCCATTCCCCGGGCCCGAATGAGCAGTTCTTC. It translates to CASSHSPGPNEQFF.

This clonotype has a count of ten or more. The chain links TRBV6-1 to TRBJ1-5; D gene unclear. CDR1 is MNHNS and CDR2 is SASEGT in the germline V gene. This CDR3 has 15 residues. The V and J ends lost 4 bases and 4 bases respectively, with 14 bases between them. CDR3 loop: CASSVLQTENQPQHF. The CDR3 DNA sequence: TGTGCCAGCAGTGTCCTACAGACCGAAAATCAGCCCCAGCATTTT.

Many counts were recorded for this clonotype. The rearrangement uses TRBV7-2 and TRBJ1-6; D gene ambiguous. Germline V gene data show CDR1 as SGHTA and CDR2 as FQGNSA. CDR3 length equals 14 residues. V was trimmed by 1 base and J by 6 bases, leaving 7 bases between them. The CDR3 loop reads CASSLVTANSPLHF. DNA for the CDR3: TGTGCCAGCAGCTTAGTCACAGCTAATTCACCCCTCCACTTT. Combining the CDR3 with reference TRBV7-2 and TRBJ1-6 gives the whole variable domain GAGVSQSPSNKVTEKGKDVELRCDPISGHTALYWYRQSLGQGLEFLIYFQGNSAPDKSGLPSDRFSAERTGGSVSTLTIQRTQQEDSAVYLCASSLVTANSPLHFGNGTRLTVT.

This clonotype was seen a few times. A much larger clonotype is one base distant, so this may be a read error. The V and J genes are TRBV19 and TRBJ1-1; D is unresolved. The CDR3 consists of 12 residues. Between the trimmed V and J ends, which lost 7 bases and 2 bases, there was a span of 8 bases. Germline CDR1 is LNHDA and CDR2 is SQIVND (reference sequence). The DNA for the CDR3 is TGTGCCAGTACCATCCTTAACACTGAAGCTTTCTTT. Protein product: CASTILNTEAFF.

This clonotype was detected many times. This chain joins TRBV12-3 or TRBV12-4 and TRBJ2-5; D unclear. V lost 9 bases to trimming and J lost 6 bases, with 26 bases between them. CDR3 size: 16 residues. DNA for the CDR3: TGTGCCAGTTCCCTAAAGCGTACCATTGTTCCCCAGACCCAGTACTTC. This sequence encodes CASSLKRTIVPQTQYF.

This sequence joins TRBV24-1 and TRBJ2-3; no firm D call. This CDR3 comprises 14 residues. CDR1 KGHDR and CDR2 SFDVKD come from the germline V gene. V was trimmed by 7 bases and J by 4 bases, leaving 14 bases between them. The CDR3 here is CATRTRPPPDTQYF. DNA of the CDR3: TGTGCCACCAGAACCAGACCCCCACCAGATACGCAGTATTTT.

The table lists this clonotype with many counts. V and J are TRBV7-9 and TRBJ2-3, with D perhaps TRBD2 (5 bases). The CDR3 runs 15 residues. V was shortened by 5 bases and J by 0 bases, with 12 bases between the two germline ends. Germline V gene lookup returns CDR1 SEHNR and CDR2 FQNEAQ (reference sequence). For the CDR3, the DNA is TGTGCCAGCAGCCGCGAGCGGATCAGCACAGATACGCAGTATTTT. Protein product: CASSRERISTDTQYF.

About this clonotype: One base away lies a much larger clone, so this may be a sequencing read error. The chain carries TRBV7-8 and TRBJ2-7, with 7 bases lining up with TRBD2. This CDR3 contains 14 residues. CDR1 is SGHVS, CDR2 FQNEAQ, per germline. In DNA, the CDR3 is TGTGCCAGCAGCTTAGATTTGGGGGACTACGAGCGGTACTTC. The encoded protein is CASSLDLGDYERYF.

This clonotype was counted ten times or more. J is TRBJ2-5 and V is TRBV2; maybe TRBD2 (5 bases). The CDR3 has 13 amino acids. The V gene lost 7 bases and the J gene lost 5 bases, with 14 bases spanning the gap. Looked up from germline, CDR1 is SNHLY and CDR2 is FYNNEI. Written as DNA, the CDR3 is TGTGCCAGCAACCGGGATCCTACGGAGACCCAGTACTTC. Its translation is CASNRDPTETQYF.

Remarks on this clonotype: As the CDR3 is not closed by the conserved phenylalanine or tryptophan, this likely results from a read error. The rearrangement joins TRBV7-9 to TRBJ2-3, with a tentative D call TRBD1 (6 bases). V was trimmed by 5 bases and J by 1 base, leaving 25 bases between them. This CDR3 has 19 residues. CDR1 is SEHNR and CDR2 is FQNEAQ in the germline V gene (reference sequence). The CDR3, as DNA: TGTGCCAGCAGCCATCCGTTCAAACCCGGGACATCCGGCACAGATACGCAGTATCTT. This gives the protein CASSHPFKPGTSGTDTQYL.

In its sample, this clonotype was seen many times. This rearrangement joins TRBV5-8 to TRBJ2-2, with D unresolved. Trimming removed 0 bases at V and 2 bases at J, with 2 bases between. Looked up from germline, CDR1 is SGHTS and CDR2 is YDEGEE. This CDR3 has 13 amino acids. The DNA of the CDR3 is TGTGCCAGCAGCTTGGTTAACACCGGGGAGCTGTTTTTT. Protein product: CASSLVNTGELFF.

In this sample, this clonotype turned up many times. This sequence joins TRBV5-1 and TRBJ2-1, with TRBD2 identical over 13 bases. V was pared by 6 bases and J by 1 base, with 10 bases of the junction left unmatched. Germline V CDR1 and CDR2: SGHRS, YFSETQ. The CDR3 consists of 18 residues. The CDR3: CASNGGTSGISSYNEQFF. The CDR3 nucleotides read TGCGCCAGCAATGGAGGGACTAGCGGGATCTCTTCCTACAATGAGCAGTTCTTC.